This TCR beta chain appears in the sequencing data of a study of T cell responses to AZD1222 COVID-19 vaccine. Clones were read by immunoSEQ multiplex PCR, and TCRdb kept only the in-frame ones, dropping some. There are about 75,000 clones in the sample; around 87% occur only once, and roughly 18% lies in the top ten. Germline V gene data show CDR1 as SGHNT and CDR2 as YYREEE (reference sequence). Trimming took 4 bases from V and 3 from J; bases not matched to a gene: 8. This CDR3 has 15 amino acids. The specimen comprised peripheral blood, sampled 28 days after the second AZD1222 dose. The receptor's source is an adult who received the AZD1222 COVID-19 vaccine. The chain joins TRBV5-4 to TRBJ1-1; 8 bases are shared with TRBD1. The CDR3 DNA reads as TGTGCCAGCAGCCCGGAGACAGGGGCGTACACTGAAGCTTTCTTT. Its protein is CASSPETGAYTEAFF.